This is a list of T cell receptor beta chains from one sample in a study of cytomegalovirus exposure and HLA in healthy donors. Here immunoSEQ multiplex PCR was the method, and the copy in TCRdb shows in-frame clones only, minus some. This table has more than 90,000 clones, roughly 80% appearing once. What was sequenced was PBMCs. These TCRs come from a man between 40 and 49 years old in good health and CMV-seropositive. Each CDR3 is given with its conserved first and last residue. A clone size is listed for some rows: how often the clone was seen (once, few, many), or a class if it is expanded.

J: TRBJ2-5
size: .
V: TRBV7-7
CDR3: CASSLEPNRETQYF

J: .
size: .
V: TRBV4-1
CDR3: CASSPDGGTSGGKVVNDEQYF

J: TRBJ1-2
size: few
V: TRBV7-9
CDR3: CAGGQGNYGYTF

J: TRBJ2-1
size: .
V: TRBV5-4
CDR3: CASSSGTSGGRNEQFF

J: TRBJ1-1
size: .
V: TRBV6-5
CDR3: CASSHDMNTEAFF

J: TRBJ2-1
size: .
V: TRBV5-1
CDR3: CASSTGQNNEQFF

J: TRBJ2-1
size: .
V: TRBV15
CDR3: CATSRDLGTGGPGNEQFF

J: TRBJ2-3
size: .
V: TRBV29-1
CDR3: CSVEGGTSGREDTQYF

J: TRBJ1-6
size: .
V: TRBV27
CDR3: CASRSRDRNYSPLHF

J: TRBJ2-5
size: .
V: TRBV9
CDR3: CASSVGTSGGQETQYF

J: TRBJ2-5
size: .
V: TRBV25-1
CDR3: CASSDARGALETQYF

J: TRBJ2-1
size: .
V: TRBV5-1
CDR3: CASSALAGSLYNEQFF

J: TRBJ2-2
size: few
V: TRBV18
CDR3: CASSPPDRSLGTGELFF

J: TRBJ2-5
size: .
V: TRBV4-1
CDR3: CASSQEGSKETQYF

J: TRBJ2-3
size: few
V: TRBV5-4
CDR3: CASSSTRASTDTQYF

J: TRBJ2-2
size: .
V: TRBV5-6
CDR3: CASSLGWRGPGGELFF

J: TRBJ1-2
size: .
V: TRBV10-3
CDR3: CAISGAPDTEAEGF

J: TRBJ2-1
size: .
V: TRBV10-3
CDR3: CAISESEGIHEQFF

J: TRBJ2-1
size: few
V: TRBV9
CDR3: CASSVATGLLNEQFF

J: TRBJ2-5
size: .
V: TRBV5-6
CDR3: CASSLGGLEETQYF

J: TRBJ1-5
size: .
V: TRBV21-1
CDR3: CASILMFTGGDQPQHF

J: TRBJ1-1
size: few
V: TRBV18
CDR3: CASSAGTENTEAFF

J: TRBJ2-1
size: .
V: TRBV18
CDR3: CASELSNEQFF

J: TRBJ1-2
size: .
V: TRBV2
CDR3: CASSDAGGVGANYGYTF